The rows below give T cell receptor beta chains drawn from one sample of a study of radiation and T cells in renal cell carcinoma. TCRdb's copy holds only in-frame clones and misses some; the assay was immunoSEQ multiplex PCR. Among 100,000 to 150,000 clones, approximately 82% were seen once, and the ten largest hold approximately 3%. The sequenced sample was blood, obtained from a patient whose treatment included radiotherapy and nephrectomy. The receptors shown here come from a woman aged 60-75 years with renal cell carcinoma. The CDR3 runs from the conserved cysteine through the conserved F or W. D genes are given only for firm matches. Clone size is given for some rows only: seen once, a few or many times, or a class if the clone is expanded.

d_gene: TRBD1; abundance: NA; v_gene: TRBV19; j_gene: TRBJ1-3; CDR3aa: CASSIRDRGPGNTIYF; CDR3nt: TGTGCCAGTAGTATCCGGGACAGGGGTCCTGGAAACACCATATATTTT
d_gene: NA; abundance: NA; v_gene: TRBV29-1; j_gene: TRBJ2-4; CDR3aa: CSVERGGENIQYF; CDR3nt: TGCAGCGTTGAAAGGGGCGGTGAAAACATTCAGTACTTC
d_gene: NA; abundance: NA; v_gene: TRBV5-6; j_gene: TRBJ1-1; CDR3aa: CASSVNTEAFF; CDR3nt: TGTGCCAGCAGCGTTAATACTGAAGCTTTCTTT
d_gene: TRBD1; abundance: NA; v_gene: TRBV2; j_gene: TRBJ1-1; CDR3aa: CASRALDREIEAFF; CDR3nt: TGTGCCAGCAGAGCTCTGGACAGGGAGATTGAAGCTTTCTTT
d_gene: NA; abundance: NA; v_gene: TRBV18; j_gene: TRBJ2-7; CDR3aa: CASSPPGYPYEQYF; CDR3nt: TGTGCCAGCTCACCACCAGGGTATCCCTACGAGCAGTACTTC
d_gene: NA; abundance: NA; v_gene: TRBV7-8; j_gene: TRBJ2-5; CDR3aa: CASSLGARIDETQYF; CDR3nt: TGTGCCAGCAGCTTAGGTGCTAGGATAGATGAGACCCAGTACTTC
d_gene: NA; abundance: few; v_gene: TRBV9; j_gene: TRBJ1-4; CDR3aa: CASSGRGRGDEKLFF; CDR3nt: TGTGCCAGCAGCGGACGAGGGAGGGGTGATGAAAAACTGTTTTTT
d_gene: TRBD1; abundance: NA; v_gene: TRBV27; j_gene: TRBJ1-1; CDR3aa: CASSSSGTGLAFF; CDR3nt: TGTGCCAGCAGTTCATCTGGGACAGGGCTCGCTTTCTTT
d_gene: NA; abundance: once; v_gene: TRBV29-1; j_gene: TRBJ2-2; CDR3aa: CSVVQGTGELFF; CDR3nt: TGCAGCGTTGTTCAGGGAACCGGGGAGCTGTTTTTT
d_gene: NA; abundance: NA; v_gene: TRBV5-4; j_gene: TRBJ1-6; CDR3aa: CASSLESRGSPLHF; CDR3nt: TGTGCCAGCAGCTTGGAATCGAGGGGCTCACCCCTCCACTTT
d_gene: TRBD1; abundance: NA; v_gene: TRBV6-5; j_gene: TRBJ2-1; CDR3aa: CASTMDRRYNEQFF; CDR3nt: TGTGCCAGCACCATGGACAGGCGCTACAATGAGCAGTTCTTC
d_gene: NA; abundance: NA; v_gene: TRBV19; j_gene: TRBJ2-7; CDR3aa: CASSMNPPPDEQYF; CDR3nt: TGTGCCAGTAGTATGAACCCGCCGCCAGACGAGCAGTACTTC
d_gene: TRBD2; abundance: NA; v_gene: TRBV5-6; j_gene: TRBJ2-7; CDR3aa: CASSPGGLGSYEQYF; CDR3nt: TGTGCCAGCAGCCCGGGAGGACTAGGTTCCTACGAGCAGTACTTC
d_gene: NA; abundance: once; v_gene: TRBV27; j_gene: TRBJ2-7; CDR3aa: CASRPRGGLNEQYF; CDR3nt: TGTGCCAGCAGGCCAAGGGGGGGGCTGAACGAGCAGTACTTC
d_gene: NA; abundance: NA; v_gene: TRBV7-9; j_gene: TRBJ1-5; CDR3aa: CASSLDNQPQHF; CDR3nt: TGTGCCAGCAGCTTAGACAATCAGCCCCAGCATTTT
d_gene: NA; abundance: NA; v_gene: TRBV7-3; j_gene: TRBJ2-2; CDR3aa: CASSLSNTGELFF; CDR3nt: TGTGCCAGCAGCTTATCGAACACCGGGGAGCTGTTTTTT
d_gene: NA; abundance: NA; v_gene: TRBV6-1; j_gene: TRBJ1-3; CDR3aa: CASSNQGGGNTIYF; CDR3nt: TGTGCCAGCAGTAACCAGGGCGGGGGAAACACCATATATTTT
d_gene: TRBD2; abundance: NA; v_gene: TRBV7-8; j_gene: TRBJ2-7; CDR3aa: CASSSGRLAGVYEQYF; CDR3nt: TGTGCCAGCAGCTCGGGCCGACTAGCGGGAGTGTACGAGCAGTACTTC
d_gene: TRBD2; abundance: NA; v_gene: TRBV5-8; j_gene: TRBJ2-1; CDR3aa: CASSLWTTKRGRGYNEQFF; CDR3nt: TGTGCCAGCAGCTTGTGGACAACTAAGCGGGGAAGGGGATACAATGAGCAGTTCTTC
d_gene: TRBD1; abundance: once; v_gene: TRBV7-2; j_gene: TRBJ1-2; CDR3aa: CASSLQGVLGYGYTF; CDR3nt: TGTGCCAGCAGCTTACAGGGGGTTTTGGGCTATGGCTACACCTTC
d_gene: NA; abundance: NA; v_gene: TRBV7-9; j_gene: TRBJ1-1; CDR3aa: CASSSLISMNTEAFF; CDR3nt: TGTGCCAGCAGCTCCTTGATCTCTATGAACACTGAAGCTTTCTTT
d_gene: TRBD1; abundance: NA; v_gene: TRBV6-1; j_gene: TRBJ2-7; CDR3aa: CASSEVMTGGDEQYF; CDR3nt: TGTGCCAGCAGTGAAGTCATGACAGGGGGCGACGAGCAGTACTTC
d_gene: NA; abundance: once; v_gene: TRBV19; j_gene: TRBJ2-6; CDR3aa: CASSASGSGANVLTF; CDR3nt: TGTGCCAGTAGTGCCTCAGGGTCTGGGGCCAACGTCCTGACTTTC
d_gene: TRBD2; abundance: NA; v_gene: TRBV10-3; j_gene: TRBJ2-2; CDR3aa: CAIKGLAGEVGELFF; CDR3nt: TGTGCCATCAAGGGACTAGCGGGTGAGGTCGGGGAGCTGTTTTTT
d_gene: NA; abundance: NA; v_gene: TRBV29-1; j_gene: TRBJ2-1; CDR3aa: CSAARGAADLLSSYNEQFF; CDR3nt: TGCAGCGCTGCTAGGGGGGCAGCCGACCTTTTAAGCTCCTACAATGAGCAGTTCTTC
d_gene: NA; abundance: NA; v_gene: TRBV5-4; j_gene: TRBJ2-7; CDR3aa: CASSLKGVGFGPYEQYF; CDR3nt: TGTGCCAGCAGCCTGAAAGGAGTGGGTTTTGGGCCCTACGAGCAGTACTTC